This is a list of T cell receptor beta chains from one sample in a study of T cell clones after liver transplantation. Generated by immunoSEQ multiplex PCR, the TCRdb table keeps only in-frame clones and is missing some. This table has some 59,000 clones, around 70% appearing once. Sequenced here: CD4+ T cells from blood, sampled at the 22-month timepoint. These receptors were obtained from a human patient who received a liver transplant. Some T cells may have come from the graft donor. The CDR3 runs from the conserved cysteine through the conserved F or W. Each record gives: D gene, V gene, clone size, J gene, CDR3 DNA, CDR3 protein. A D gene is named only where the DNA matches it firmly. Where a row states a size, it is once, few, many or the class of an expanded clone; other rows omit it.

d_call: TRBD1; v_call: TRBV28; clone_size: few; j_call: TRBJ1-4; cdr3_nt: TGTGCCAGCAGTTTACGCCGACAGGGTGGTACTGAAAAACTGTTTTTT; cdr3_aa: CASSLRRQGGTEKLFF
d_call: -; v_call: TRBV2; clone_size: medium-sized; j_call: TRBJ1-4; cdr3_nt: TGTGCCAGCAGTGGGCAGGCGGGAGGGGAAAAACTGTTTTTT; cdr3_aa: CASSGQAGGEKLFF
d_call: TRBD1; v_call: TRBV10-1; clone_size: -; j_call: TRBJ2-3; cdr3_nt: TGCGCCAGCAGTGACCGGACAGGGGGCACAGATACGCAGTATTTT; cdr3_aa: CASSDRTGGTDTQYF
d_call: TRBD1; v_call: TRBV14; clone_size: -; j_call: TRBJ2-2; cdr3_nt: TGTGCCAGCAGCCAACTTAAGACAGGGATCACCGGGGAGCTGTTTTTT; cdr3_aa: CASSQLKTGITGELFF
d_call: TRBD2; v_call: TRBV6-4; clone_size: -; j_call: TRBJ2-3; cdr3_nt: TGTGCCAGCAGTTCGGGGGGTCGATCCACAGATACGCAGTATTTT; cdr3_aa: CASSSGGRSTDTQYF
d_call: TRBD1; v_call: TRBV18; clone_size: few; j_call: TRBJ1-5; cdr3_nt: TGTGCCAGCTCACCAGAGGGACAGGGGGACCAGCCCCAGCATTTT; cdr3_aa: CASSPEGQGDQPQHF
d_call: -; v_call: TRBV14; clone_size: -; j_call: TRBJ1-6; cdr3_nt: TGTGCCAGCAGCCACAGACACGGAGAGGGGACCCTCCACTTT; cdr3_aa: CASSHRHGEGTLHF
d_call: -; v_call: TRBV14; clone_size: -; j_call: TRBJ2-7; cdr3_nt: TGTGCCAGCAGCCCGACGGCGGGGGCCGAGCAGTACTTC; cdr3_aa: CASSPTAGAEQYF
d_call: -; v_call: TRBV19; clone_size: -; j_call: TRBJ1-5; cdr3_nt: TGTGCCAGTAACGTCCAGGGGATCGGTCAGCCCCAGCATTTT; cdr3_aa: CASNVQGIGQPQHF
d_call: -; v_call: TRBV29-1; clone_size: -; j_call: TRBJ2-7; cdr3_nt: TGCAGCGCTGACACCTTTCCCTACGAGCAGTACTTC; cdr3_aa: CSADTFPYEQYF
d_call: -; v_call: TRBV7-7; clone_size: -; j_call: TRBJ2-7; cdr3_nt: TGTGCCAGCAGCTTAGGGCGGGCAGGGGAGGGGGACGAGCAGTACTTC; cdr3_aa: CASSLGRAGEGDEQYF
d_call: -; v_call: TRBV5-1; clone_size: -; j_call: TRBJ1-5; cdr3_nt: TGCGCCAGCAGCTTGGACAGCGGGGCAAATCAGCCCCAGCATTTT; cdr3_aa: CASSLDSGANQPQHF
d_call: -; v_call: TRBV10-3; clone_size: -; j_call: TRBJ2-1; cdr3_nt: TGTGCCATCAAGTCATACAATGAGCAGTTCTTC; cdr3_aa: CAIKSYNEQFF
d_call: -; v_call: TRBV19; clone_size: -; j_call: TRBJ1-1; cdr3_nt: TGTGCCAGTAGAACACCCGGGACGGTGAACACTGAAGCTTTCTTT; cdr3_aa: CASRTPGTVNTEAFF
d_call: TRBD1; v_call: TRBV19; clone_size: many; j_call: TRBJ2-7; cdr3_nt: TGTGCCAGTAGTATAGAGAACAGGGGCCACGAGCAGTACTTC; cdr3_aa: CASSIENRGHEQYF
d_call: -; v_call: TRBV7-9; clone_size: -; j_call: TRBJ2-7; cdr3_nt: TGTGCCAGCAGCTTAATTACCCGGAGCGAGCAGTACTTC; cdr3_aa: CASSLITRSEQYF
d_call: -; v_call: TRBV27; clone_size: -; j_call: TRBJ2-7; cdr3_nt: TGTGCCAGCAGCTACAGGGAAGGGAGCTACGAGCAGTACTTC; cdr3_aa: CASSYREGSYEQYF
d_call: TRBD1; v_call: TRBV18; clone_size: -; j_call: TRBJ1-4; cdr3_nt: TGTGCCAGCTCACTACAGGGGGAAAATGAAAAACTGTTTTTT; cdr3_aa: CASSLQGENEKLFF
d_call: -; v_call: TRBV19; clone_size: -; j_call: TRBJ2-2; cdr3_nt: TGTGCCAGTACCTCACGAGCCCCACGGGAGCTGTTTTTT; cdr3_aa: CASTSRAPRELFF
d_call: TRBD2; v_call: TRBV27; clone_size: -; j_call: TRBJ2-1; cdr3_nt: TGTGCCAGCAGCCCGGGACGTAGCGGGGCTCACAATGAGCAGTTCTTC; cdr3_aa: CASSPGRSGAHNEQFF
d_call: -; v_call: TRBV7-8; clone_size: -; j_call: TRBJ2-1; cdr3_nt: TGTGCCAGCAGCTTAGATCCGGGGGCCGGGTATGAGCAGTTCTTC; cdr3_aa: CASSLDPGAGYEQFF
d_call: TRBD2; v_call: TRBV11-2; clone_size: -; j_call: TRBJ2-1; cdr3_nt: TGTGCCAGCAGCCGAAGTAGCGGGGGGTACAATGAGCAGTTCTTC; cdr3_aa: CASSRSSGGYNEQFF
d_call: TRBD1; v_call: TRBV9; clone_size: many; j_call: TRBJ1-6; cdr3_nt: TGTGCCAGCAGCGTAGCGGGACAGCATAATTCACCCCTCCACTTT; cdr3_aa: CASSVAGQHNSPLHF
d_call: -; v_call: TRBV11-2; clone_size: few; j_call: TRBJ1-2; cdr3_nt: TGTGCCAGCAGCTTAGATCTGAACTATGGCTACACCTTC; cdr3_aa: CASSLDLNYGYTF
d_call: -; v_call: TRBV5-1; clone_size: -; j_call: TRBJ2-3; cdr3_nt: TGCGCCAGCAGCGGTACGGGTGCGACAGATACGCAGTATTTT; cdr3_aa: CASSGTGATDTQYF
d_call: -; v_call: TRBV29-1; clone_size: -; j_call: TRBJ2-5; cdr3_nt: TGCAGCGTTGTAAGGACTGGACAACAAGAGACCCAGTACTTC; cdr3_aa: CSVVRTGQQETQYF
d_call: -; v_call: TRBV2; clone_size: few; j_call: TRBJ2-6; cdr3_nt: TGTGCCAGGGACAACGGCCGGAGGAACTCTGGGGCCAACGTCCTGACTTTC; cdr3_aa: CARDNGRRNSGANVLTF
d_call: TRBD1; v_call: TRBV6-1; clone_size: -; j_call: TRBJ2-7; cdr3_nt: TGTGCCAGCAGTGAGGGGGGACAGGGAGTCCTAAGGAACGAGCAGTACTTC; cdr3_aa: CASSEGGQGVLRNEQYF
d_call: -; v_call: TRBV7-2; clone_size: -; j_call: TRBJ1-4; cdr3_nt: TGTGCCAGCAGCTCAGGTGAAAAACTGTTTTTT; cdr3_aa: CASSSGEKLFF
d_call: -; v_call: TRBV11-2; clone_size: -; j_call: TRBJ2-7; cdr3_nt: TGTGCCAGCAGCCCGTGGGGCTACGAGCAGTACTTC; cdr3_aa: CASSPWGYEQYF
d_call: -; v_call: TRBV9; clone_size: -; j_call: TRBJ1-2; cdr3_nt: TGTGCCAGCAGCCCCCAAGGGACACCTTATGGCTACACCTTC; cdr3_aa: CASSPQGTPYGYTF
d_call: TRBD1; v_call: TRBV11-2; clone_size: few; j_call: TRBJ1-6; cdr3_nt: TGTGCCAGCCGAGGACAGGGGAGTAATTCACCCCTCCACTTT; cdr3_aa: CASRGQGSNSPLHF
d_call: -; v_call: TRBV9; clone_size: few; j_call: TRBJ1-1; cdr3_nt: TGTGCCAGCAGCGTAGCAGGGAGAACTGAAGCTTTCTTT; cdr3_aa: CASSVAGRTEAFF
d_call: -; v_call: TRBV11-2; clone_size: -; j_call: TRBJ2-1; cdr3_nt: TGTGCCAGCAGCTTACGAGGGGGAGCCTACAATGAGCAGTTCTTC; cdr3_aa: CASSLRGGAYNEQFF
d_call: -; v_call: TRBV28; clone_size: -; j_call: TRBJ1-4; cdr3_nt: TGTGCCAGCAAAACCGGGTCATCTGCAACTAATGAAAAACTGTTTTTT; cdr3_aa: CASKTGSSATNEKLFF
d_call: -; v_call: TRBV7-9; clone_size: -; j_call: TRBJ1-3; cdr3_nt: TGTGCCAGCAGCTTAGGCCGGGGATCTGGAAACACCATATATTTT; cdr3_aa: CASSLGRGSGNTIYF
d_call: -; v_call: TRBV11-2; clone_size: -; j_call: TRBJ2-3; cdr3_nt: TGTGCCAGCAGCTTAGGACAAGGGGGAGGTGCAGATACGCAGTATTTT; cdr3_aa: CASSLGQGGGADTQYF
d_call: TRBD1; v_call: TRBV19; clone_size: -; j_call: TRBJ1-4; cdr3_nt: TGTGCCAGTTTGAGCCACTTCGGGACAGGGGTTGAAAAACTGTTTTTT; cdr3_aa: CASLSHFGTGVEKLFF
d_call: -; v_call: TRBV19; clone_size: once; j_call: TRBJ2-2; cdr3_nt: TGTGCCAGTAGTATCCGAGTTACCGGGGAGCTGTTTTTT; cdr3_aa: CASSIRVTGELFF
d_call: TRBD2; v_call: TRBV12-5; clone_size: -; j_call: TRBJ2-1; cdr3_nt: TGTGCTAGTGGCACTAGCGCCTCCTACAATGAGCAGTTCTTC; cdr3_aa: CASGTSASYNEQFF
d_call: -; v_call: TRBV7-6; clone_size: few; j_call: TRBJ2-5; cdr3_nt: TGTGCCAGCAGCTTAGATGTAGGGAGGGAGACCCAGTACTTC; cdr3_aa: CASSLDVGRETQYF
d_call: -; v_call: TRBV7-2; clone_size: -; j_call: TRBJ2-5; cdr3_nt: TGTGCCAGCAGCTTAGAGGGTGTTGTAGAGACCCAGTACTTC; cdr3_aa: CASSLEGVVETQYF
d_call: TRBD1; v_call: TRBV14; clone_size: once; j_call: TRBJ2-1; cdr3_nt: TGTGCCAGCAGCCAAGAACTTACAGGGGCGGGTGAGCAGTTCTTC; cdr3_aa: CASSQELTGAGEQFF
d_call: -; v_call: TRBV5-1; clone_size: once; j_call: TRBJ1-6; cdr3_nt: TGCGCCAGCAGCTTGGGACTGGACATAACCTATAATTCACCCCTCCACTTT; cdr3_aa: CASSLGLDITYNSPLHF
d_call: -; v_call: TRBV7-9; clone_size: -; j_call: TRBJ1-4; cdr3_nt: TGTGCCAGCAGCCCTTCTCTCGGACGGGATGAAAAACTGTTTTTT; cdr3_aa: CASSPSLGRDEKLFF
d_call: -; v_call: TRBV6-1; clone_size: -; j_call: TRBJ2-5; cdr3_nt: TGTGCCAGCCAGGGGCTTTGGTCAGCGGAGACCCAGTACTTC; cdr3_aa: CASQGLWSAETQYF
d_call: TRBD1; v_call: TRBV5-6; clone_size: -; j_call: TRBJ2-2; cdr3_nt: TGTGCCAGCAGCTTGGAGGACAGGGGCACCGGGGAGCTGTTTTTT; cdr3_aa: CASSLEDRGTGELFF
d_call: -; v_call: TRBV6-6; clone_size: -; j_call: TRBJ1-5; cdr3_nt: TGTGCCAGCAGTGTTAGGCAGAATCAGCCCCAGCATTTT; cdr3_aa: CASSVRQNQPQHF
d_call: -; v_call: TRBV6-1; clone_size: -; j_call: TRBJ1-4; cdr3_nt: TGTGCCAGCAGTACCGAAAAACTGTTTTTT; cdr3_aa: CASSTEKLFF
d_call: -; v_call: TRBV9; clone_size: few; j_call: TRBJ2-1; cdr3_nt: TGTGCCAGCAGCGTAGCTACGGCGGGTGAGGGACATGAGCAGTTCTTC; cdr3_aa: CASSVATAGEGHEQFF
d_call: TRBD2; v_call: TRBV7-3; clone_size: many; j_call: TRBJ2-1; cdr3_nt: TGTGCCAGCAGCAGTAGCGGGGGGGCAAATGAGCAGTTCTTC; cdr3_aa: CASSSSGGANEQFF
d_call: TRBD1; v_call: TRBV19; clone_size: -; j_call: TRBJ2-5; cdr3_nt: TGTGCCAGTAGTCAGTCACCGGGACAGGAAGGGACCCAGTACTTC; cdr3_aa: CASSQSPGQEGTQYF
d_call: -; v_call: TRBV27; clone_size: -; j_call: TRBJ2-2; cdr3_nt: TGTGCCAGCACGTCGCCGGATACGAACACCGGGGAGCTGTTTTTT; cdr3_aa: CASTSPDTNTGELFF
d_call: -; v_call: TRBV6-6; clone_size: -; j_call: TRBJ2-5; cdr3_nt: TGTGCCAGCAGCTCCCTCGGGGCCGACCAAGAGACCCAGTACTTC; cdr3_aa: CASSSLGADQETQYF
d_call: TRBD1; v_call: TRBV5-1; clone_size: -; j_call: TRBJ2-5; cdr3_nt: TGCGCCAGCAGCTTGGGCCCTTCGGGACAGCCCCAAGAGACCCAGTACTTC; cdr3_aa: CASSLGPSGQPQETQYF
d_call: -; v_call: TRBV21-1; clone_size: -; j_call: TRBJ1-4; cdr3_nt: TGTGCCAGCAGCAAGTTGAGGCTACGGGAAAAACTGTTTTTT; cdr3_aa: CASSKLRLREKLFF
d_call: TRBD1; v_call: TRBV10-3; clone_size: -; j_call: TRBJ2-2; cdr3_nt: TGTGCCATCAGACCCGGGACAGGGTCGACCGGGGAGCTGTTTTTT; cdr3_aa: CAIRPGTGSTGELFF
d_call: -; v_call: TRBV9; clone_size: once; j_call: TRBJ2-3; cdr3_nt: TGTGCCAGCAGCCCCAGGGGGCGGGGGGGCACAGATACGCAGTATTTT; cdr3_aa: CASSPRGRGGTDTQYF
d_call: -; v_call: TRBV28; clone_size: -; j_call: TRBJ1-4; cdr3_nt: TGTGCCAGCAGTTTCACCCTCCAAGGAAGTGAAAAACTGTTTTTT; cdr3_aa: CASSFTLQGSEKLFF
d_call: -; v_call: TRBV5-1; clone_size: once; j_call: TRBJ2-3; cdr3_nt: TGCGCCAGCAGCGGAGCCTCTAGCACAGATACGCAGTATTTT; cdr3_aa: CASSGASSTDTQYF